The present entry profiles one TCR beta chain with its context. The method was immunoSEQ multiplex PCR; TCRdb's version includes in-frame clones alone and lacks a portion of them. The sample yields roughly 340,000 clones, 85% to 90% seen once. The record originates from a study of blood T cell repertoires in COVID-19. V gave up 0 bases and J gave up 0 bases, with 5 bases separating them. The CDR3 sequence is 14 residues long. Per the germline V gene, CDR1 is LNHNV and CDR2 is YYDKDF (reference sequence). What was sequenced was peripheral blood. The receptor was isolated from a woman in her fifties or sixties with COVID-19, enrolled during active disease. The chain links TRBV15 to TRBJ1-1; D not resolved. The CDR3 reads CATSRERLNTEAFF. CDR3 coding DNA: TGTGCCACCAGCAGAGAGAGGCTGAACACTGAAGCTTTCTTT.